The present TCR beta chain was sequenced within a study of graft-versus-host responses after intestinal transplantation. CDR1 SGDLS and CDR2 YYNGEE come from the germline V gene. V shed 4 bases and J shed 4 bases, with 23 bases lying between them. This CDR3 contains 17 residues. Remarks on this clone: The target antigen is unknown.

Clones were sequenced by immunoSEQ multiplex PCR, and TCRdb holds only the in-frame ones, with some missing. The profile covers about 110,000 clones, with 90% to 95% appearing a single time and 0.45% to 0.65% taken by the ten largest. The sequence derives from a human donor who received an intestinal transplant. Sample: unstimulated CD8+ T cells sorted from spleen or lymph node cells, taken before intestinal transplant. This chain joins TRBV9 and TRBJ2-5; D perhaps matches TRBD1 (6 bases). The chain's CDR3 is CASSPSALRWGRETQYF. CDR3 DNA sequence: TGTGCCAGCAGCCCGTCGGCCTTACGGTGGGGGCGAGAGACCCAGTACTTC.